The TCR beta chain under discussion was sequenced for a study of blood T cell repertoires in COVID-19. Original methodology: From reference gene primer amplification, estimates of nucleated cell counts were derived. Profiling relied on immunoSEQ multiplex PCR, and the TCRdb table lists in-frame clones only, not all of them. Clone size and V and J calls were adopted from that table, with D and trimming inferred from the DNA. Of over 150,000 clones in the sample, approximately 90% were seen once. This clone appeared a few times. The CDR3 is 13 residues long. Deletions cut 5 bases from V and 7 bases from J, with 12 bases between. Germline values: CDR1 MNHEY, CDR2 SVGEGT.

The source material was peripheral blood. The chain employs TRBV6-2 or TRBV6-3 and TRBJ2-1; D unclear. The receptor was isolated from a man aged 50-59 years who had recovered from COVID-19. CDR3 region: CASSHALRNEQFF. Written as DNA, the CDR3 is TGTGCCAGCAGTCACGCGCTCCGAAATGAGCAGTTCTTC.